This is a list of T cell receptor beta chains from one sample in a study of cytomegalovirus exposure and HLA in healthy donors. Libraries were prepared by immunoSEQ multiplex PCR; TCRdb keeps only in-frame clonotypes and omits some of them. This table has around 150,000 clones, about three quarters appearing once. The sequencing sample was made of PBMCs. These receptors all come from a woman aged 40-49 years in good health and CMV-seronegative. Both conserved end residues are part of each CDR3. D genes are given only for firm matches. Size tells how often a clone was seen (once, few, many) or the class of an expanded clone, and some rows leave it out.

>TRBJ1-1|-|TRBD1|TRBV19
CASRTDRGNTEAFF
TGTGCCAGTAGGACGGACAGGGGGAACACTGAAGCTTTCTTT
>TRBJ2-6|-|-|TRBV4-1
CASSHIRGSGANVLTF
TGCGCCAGCAGCCATATACGGGGCTCTGGGGCCAACGTCCTGACTTTC
>TRBJ1-3|-|TRBD1|TRBV18
CASSPTRTGARGNTIYF
TGTGCCAGCTCACCAACACGGACAGGGGCGAGAGGAAACACCATATATTTT
>TRBJ1-5|-|-|TRBV7-9
CASSLESEQPQHF
TGTGCCAGCAGCTTAGAATCAGAACAGCCCCAGCATTTT
>TRBJ2-4|-|TRBD2|TRBV10-3
CAISEASGSAKNIQYF
TGTGCCATCAGTGAGGCTAGCGGGTCGGCCAAAAACATTCAGTACTTC
>TRBJ1-1|-|TRBD1|TRBV27
CASSLDRTGWRGAFF
TGTGCCAGCAGTTTAGATCGGACAGGGTGGAGAGGAGCTTTCTTT
>TRBJ2-1|-|TRBD2|TRBV5-5
CASSLGIGTRGRGSSNEQFF
TGTGCCAGCAGCTTGGGGATTGGGACTAGAGGTCGGGGTTCTTCGAATGAGCAGTTCTTC
>TRBJ2-2|-|-|TRBV7-9
CASSLARNTGELFF
TGTGCCAGCAGCTTAGCCAGAAACACCGGGGAGCTGTTTTTT
>TRBJ1-1|-|TRBD1|TRBV10-3
CAISSGQGRLGTEAFF
TGTGCCATCTCGTCGGGACAGGGTAGGTTGGGCACTGAAGCTTTCTTT
>TRBJ2-3|-|TRBD2|TRBV5-6
CASSLRRLAGEYF
TGTGCCAGCAGCCTTAGGAGACTAGCGGGGGAGTATTTT
>TRBJ1-2|-|TRBD1|TRBV14
CASSQGYRGGGYTF
TGTGCCAGCAGCCAGGGGTACAGGGGAGGAGGCTACACCTTC
>TRBJ1-1|-|-|TRBV5-1
CASSRGAGVNTEAFF
TGCGCCAGCAGCAGGGGTGCAGGGGTGAACACTGAAGCTTTCTTT
>TRBJ2-3|few|TRBD2|TRBV5-1
CASSALTSGGLTDTQYF
TGCGCCAGCAGCGCCTTGACTAGCGGGGGTCTCACAGATACGCAGTATTTT
>TRBJ2-5|-|-|TRBV5-1
CASSFQAPQETQYF
TGCGCCAGCAGCTTCCAGGCGCCCCAAGAGACCCAGTACTTC
>TRBJ2-7|few|TRBD2|TRBV5-1
CASSLQGGGANEQYF
TGCGCCAGCAGCTTGCAGGGCGGGGGTGCCAACGAGCAGTACTTC
>TRBJ2-2|-|TRBD2|TRBV27
CASSFGGLSGELFF
TGTGCCAGCAGTTTCGGGGGGTTATCCGGGGAGCTGTTTTTT
>TRBJ2-5|few|-|TRBV11-2
CASSLQETQYF
TGTGCCAGCAGCTTACAGGAGACCCAGTACTTC
>TRBJ1-2|-|TRBD1|TRBV27
CASSTTGGNGYTF
TGTGCCAGCAGTACAACAGGGGGAAACGGCTACACCTTC
>TRBJ1-6|-|-|TRBV4-2
CASSQDRDLGSPLHF
TGTGCCAGCAGCCAAGATCGGGATTTAGGTTCACCCCTCCACTTT
>TRBJ2-3|-|TRBD1|TRBV5-1
CASSPRTGPTDTQYF
TGCGCCAGCAGCCCAAGGACAGGGCCGACAGATACGCAGTATTTT
>TRBJ2-3|-|-|TRBV29-1
CGGGADTQYF
TGCGGGGGGGGCGCAGATACGCAGTATTTT
>TRBJ1-2|-|TRBD1|TRBV18
CASSPGTGYGYTF
TGTGCCAGCTCACCGGGGACAGGGTATGGCTACACCTTC
>TRBJ2-1|-|TRBD1|TRBV7-2
CASSRQGASYNEQFF
TGTGCCAGCAGTCGTCAGGGGGCCTCCTACAATGAGCAGTTCTTC
>TRBJ1-4|few|TRBD1|TRBV28
CASSTNPDRETNEKLFF
TGTGCCAGCAGTACTAATCCCGACAGGGAAACTAATGAAAAACTGTTTTTT
>TRBJ1-5|once|TRBD1|TRBV18
CASSDQGASNQPQHF
TGTGCCAGCTCAGACCAGGGGGCTAGTAATCAGCCCCAGCATTTT
>TRBJ1-2|once|-|TRBV14
CASSQGGGDGYTF
TGTGCCAGCAGCCAAGGTGGAGGGGATGGCTACACCTTC
>TRBJ1-1|-|-|TRBV18
CASSPAGRDTEAFF
TGTGCCAGCTCACCAGCCGGGCGGGACACTGAAGCTTTCTTT
>TRBJ1-1|-|-|TRBV28
CASSPGQLNTEAFF
TGTGCCAGCAGTCCCGGACAGTTGAACACTGAAGCTTTCTTT
>TRBJ2-7|-|TRBD1|TRBV28
CASSFGQGKGNEQYF
TGTGCCAGCAGTTTTGGACAGGGAAAGGGAAACGAGCAGTACTTC
>TRBJ1-5|once|TRBD1|TRBV5-6
CASSRTGTDINQPQHF
TGTGCCAGCAGCCGCACAGGGACAGACATCAATCAGCCCCAGCATTTT
>TRBJ1-2|-|-|TRBV18
CASSLQGSRYGYTF
TGTGCCAGCTCACTACAGGGATCGAGGTATGGCTACACCTTC
>TRBJ1-1|-|-|TRBV10-2
CASRTGQKNTEAFF
TGCGCCAGTAGGACCGGACAGAAGAACACTGAAGCTTTCTTT
>TRBJ1-2|-|-|TRBV18
CASSPNLQGSYGYTF
TGTGCCAGCTCACCGAATCTACAGGGCTCCTATGGCTACACCTTC
>TRBJ2-1|-|TRBD1|TRBV7-9
CASSQRTGSYNEQFF
TGTGCCAGCAGCCAACGGACAGGGTCCTACAATGAGCAGTTCTTC
>TRBJ1-1|-|-|TRBV5-1
CASSLFSLARDTRRDTEAFF
TGCGCCAGCAGCTTGTTCTCGCTAGCCCGGGACACACGAAGGGACACTGAAGCTTTCTTT
>TRBJ2-6|-|-|TRBV7-2
CASSFIRGHPGANVLTF
TGTGCCAGCAGCTTCATTCGGGGTCACCCTGGGGCCAACGTCCTGACTTTC
>TRBJ2-1|-|TRBD2|TRBV29-1
CSSPGTSGSYNEQFF
TGCAGCTCCCCTGGGACTAGCGGCTCCTACAATGAGCAGTTCTTC
>TRBJ1-2|-|-|TRBV6-1
CAGGTESYGYTF
TGTGCCGGAGGGACCGAGTCTTATGGCTACACCTTC
>TRBJ2-2|-|TRBD1|TRBV19
CASRRQGWDGELFF
TGTGCCAGTAGAAGACAGGGATGGGACGGGGAGCTGTTTTTT
>TRBJ1-4|once|-|TRBV29-1
CSVVSVATNEKLFF
TGCAGCGTTGTCTCGGTTGCAACTAATGAAAAACTGTTTTTT
>TRBJ1-4|-|-|TRBV28
CASSSRGSGLFF
TGTGCCAGCAGTTCCCGGGGTTCTGGACTGTTTTTT
>TRBJ1-2|-|-|TRBV2
CASSSPDRRRGGYTF
TGTGCCAGCAGCTCACCAGACAGACGAAGGGGAGGCTACACCTTC
>TRBJ1-6|-|-|TRBV9
CASSVGGRNNSPLHF
TGTGCCAGCAGCGTAGGGGGGAGGAATAATTCACCCCTCCACTTT
>TRBJ1-2|-|-|TRBV28
CASSPRGGWVGYTF
TGTGCCAGCAGTCCCCGTGGAGGTTGGGTTGGCTACACCTTC
>TRBJ1-1|few|-|TRBV11-2
CASSLGALVGGDEAFF
TGTGCCAGCAGCTTAGGGGCCCTCGTGGGGGGAGATGAAGCTTTCTTT
>TRBJ2-2|-|-|TRBV21-1
CASSRTDRVDRNTGELFF
TGTGCCAGCAGCAGGACAGACAGGGTTGATAGAAACACCGGGGAGCTGTTTTTT
>TRBJ1-3|-|-|TRBV5-6
CASSLGWQNLHTIYF
TGTGCCAGCAGCTTGGGGTGGCAGAACCTGCACACCATATATTTT
>TRBJ2-3|-|-|TRBV5-1
CASSLAPGNTDTQYF
TGCGCCAGCAGCTTGGCTCCAGGGAACACAGATACGCAGTATTTT
>TRBJ2-1|-|TRBD1|TRBV5-4
CASSARTGGEEQFF
TGTGCCAGCAGCGCACGGACAGGGGGCGAAGAGCAGTTCTTC
>TRBJ2-3|once|TRBD2|TRBV28
CASRRAGGTDTQYF
TGTGCCAGCAGAAGAGCGGGGGGGACAGATACGCAGTATTTT
>TRBJ2-1|-|-|TRBV7-9
CASSQTRLDLYNEQFF
TGTGCCAGCAGCCAAACCAGACTCGACCTCTACAATGAGCAGTTCTTC
>TRBJ2-3|-|-|TRBV7-2
CASSLPLVFGDTQYF
TGTGCCAGCAGCTTACCACTAGTTTTTGGAGATACGCAGTATTTT
>TRBJ1-2|-|TRBD1|TRBV27
CASSSPGRDRGYGYTF
TGTGCCAGCAGTTCTCCGGGCCGGGACAGGGGGTATGGCTACACCTTC
>TRBJ2-7|-|TRBD1|TRBV28
CASRLGTGPTYEQYF
TGTGCCAGCAGACTAGGGACAGGACCTACCTACGAGCAGTACTTC
>TRBJ1-1|-|-|TRBV9
CASSVGGAGDAFF
TGTGCCAGCAGCGTAGGGGGAGCCGGGGATGCTTTCTTT
>TRBJ1-2|-|-|TRBV4-2
CASSQEWTQGGGYTF
TGTGCCAGCAGCCAAGAGTGGACGCAAGGGGGTGGCTACACCTTC
>TRBJ1-1|-|-|TRBV6-5
CASTFSRVNTEAFF
TGTGCCAGCACCTTTAGTCGGGTGAACACTGAAGCTTTCTTT
>TRBJ2-5|-|-|TRBV7-9
CASSLARASHQETQYF
TGTGCCAGCAGCTTAGCGAGAGCGTCACACCAAGAGACCCAGTACTTC